These 14 T cell receptor beta chains were all obtained from the same sample, sequenced in a study of neurological immune-mediated disorders. One entry per CDR3 protein results from TCRdb running MiXCR on the 5' RACE reads. The data show around 80,000 distinct CDR3 sequences, about 9.4% seen once. Sequencing input: PBMCs. The receptors here all came from a man in his forties or fifties in good health.

This clonotype was counted many times. V and J are TRBV6-1 and TRBJ1-5; D is unresolved. The V gene lost 2 bases and the J gene lost 1 base, with 9 bases spanning the gap. The CDR3 is 15 amino acids. Germline assignment: CDR1 MNHNS and CDR2 SASEGT. This CDR3 is CASSEIGLSNQPQHF. In nucleotides, the CDR3 is TGTGCCAGCAGTGAAATTGGACTGAGCAATCAGCCCCAGCATTTT.

This clonotype was seen only a few times. The V call is TRBV9, the J call TRBJ2-2; no firm D call. The CDR3 runs 15 residues. From germline, CDR1 is SGDLS and CDR2 YYNGEE. Trimming cost V 1 base and J 4 bases, with 11 bases left between them. CDR3 nucleotide sequence: TGTGCCAGCAGCGTAAGTGGGGATTCCACCGGGGAGCTGTTTTTT. Translation: CASSVSGDSTGELFF.

This clonotype was detected ten times or more. The chain employs TRBV6-5 and TRBJ2-1; 10 bases map to TRBD2. The CDR3 covers 13 residues. V dropped 7 bases and J dropped 9; count of bases not matched to a gene: 6. Germline CDR1 reads MNHEY; CDR2 reads SVGAGI. The CDR3 nucleotides read TGTGCCAGCACCCCTAGCGGGGGTGCTGAGCAGTTCTTC. Its translation is CASTPSGGAEQFF.

As concerns this clonotype: The junction departs from germline at one end; a sequencing error may be responsible. The chain is built from TRBV3-1 and TRBJ2-7; D is undetermined. Germline lookup yields CDR1 LGHDT and CDR2 YNNKEL (reference sequence). This CDR3 contains 12 residues. CDR3 nucleotide sequence: TGTGCCAGCACCCAAGTCCCCCACGACCAGTACTTC. As protein: CASTQVPHDQYF.

This clonotype was counted many times. The CDR3 DNA reads TGCGCCAGCAGCCTAGCGGGGGTGCACCAAGAGACCCAGTACTTC. Amino acid sequence: CASSLAGVHQETQYF. This rearrangement joins TRBV5-1 to TRBJ2-5; 10 bases fit TRBD2. V dropped 4 bases and J dropped 0; count of bases not matched to a gene: 3. Germline V lookup: CDR1 SGHRS, CDR2 YFSETQ. This CDR3 contains 15 residues.

This clonotype was seen ten or more times. This rearrangement joins TRBV7-9 to TRBJ2-7; D is possibly TRBD2 (7 bases). This CDR3 is built from 14 residues. Germline V gene data show CDR1 as SEHNR and CDR2 as FQNEAQ (reference sequence). V shed 8 bases and J shed 2 bases, with 16 bases lying between them. CDR3 DNA sequence: TGTGCCAGCGGGGGCCAGCGGGACACCTACGAGCAGTACTTC. Translation gives CASGGQRDTYEQYF. The full variable domain, its missing parts supplied by reference TRBV7-9 and TRBJ2-7, is DTGVSQNPRHKITKRGQNVTFRCDPISEHNRLYWYRQTLGQGPEFLTYFQNEAQLEKSRLLSDRFSAERPKGSFSTLEIQRTEQGDSAMYLCASGGQRDTYEQYFGPGTRLTVT.

This clonotype occurred a few times. This sequence joins TRBV7-3 and TRBJ2-1, with D possibly TRBD2 on 6 matching bases. V lost 0 bases to trimming and J lost 4 bases, with 7 bases between them. CDR3 length: 14 amino acids. Germline V gene data show CDR1 as SGHTA and CDR2 as FQGTGA. The CDR3, as DNA: TGTGCCAGCAGCTTAACCGGGAGATACAATGAGCAGTTCTTC. Translation: CASSLTGRYNEQFF. Full variable domain (rest looked up from reference TRBV7-3 and TRBJ2-1): GAGVSQTPSNKVTEKGKYVELRCDPISGHTALYWYRQSLGQGPEFLIYFQGTGAADDSGLPNDRFFAVRPEGSVSTLKIQRTERGDSAVYLCASSLTGRYNEQFFGPGTRLTVL.

Ten or more counts support this clonotype. This rearrangement joins TRBV27 to TRBJ2-1; 9 nucleotides agree with TRBD1. V was clipped by 4 bases and J by 7 bases; unmatched bases: 11. Germline V CDR1 and CDR2: MNHEY, SMNVEV (reference sequence). The CDR3 runs 16 residues. The CDR3 DNA sequence: TGTGCCAGCAGTTCTACATCCGGGACAGGGTTTAATGAGCAGTTCTTC. Protein sequence: CASSSTSGTGFNEQFF.

There are many counts of this clonotype. As DNA, the CDR3 is TGCGCCAGCAGCCTCCTCGGTGGGCACTACGAGCAGTACTTC. Translating gives CASSLLGGHYEQYF. The chain has TRBV5-1 and TRBJ2-7, with D unclear. V gave up 4 bases and J gave up 3 bases, with 14 bases separating them. The CDR3 contains 14 residues. Germline assignment: CDR1 SGHRS and CDR2 YFSETQ.

The J gene is TRBJ2-1, the V gene TRBV12-3 or TRBV12-4; TRBD1 matches 7 bases. V trimming: 6 bases; J trimming: 6 bases; junction bases outside the gene matches: 5. The CDR3 totals 13 residues. This CDR3 is CASRQGMSNEQFF. CDR3 coding DNA: TGTGCCAGCAGACAGGGGATGAGCAATGAGCAGTTCTTC.

This clonotype was counted at least ten times. V is TRBV25-1 and J is TRBJ1-2, with 9 bases aligning to TRBD1. This CDR3 contains 17 residues. The V and J ends lost 3 bases and 3 bases, in that order; junction bases with no gene match: 11. Germline CDR1 and CDR2: MGHDK and SYGVNS. The CDR3 DNA sequence: TGTGCCAGCAGTGATGGAGGCCTACAGGGGGCGCACTATGGCTACACCTTC. Its translation: CASSDGGLQGAHYGYTF.

This clonotype showed up many times. The rearrangement links TRBV20-1 to TRBJ2-6; D not resolved. The V gene lost 5 bases and the J gene lost 0 bases, with 8 bases spanning the gap. The CDR3 covers 14 residues. Germline V gene sequence: CDR1 DFQATT, CDR2 SNEGSKA (reference sequence). The CDR3 region is CSARIASGANVLTF. Written as DNA, the CDR3 is TGCAGTGCTCGGATAGCCTCTGGGGCCAACGTCCTGACTTTC.

This clonotype was counted many times. The rearrangement joins TRBV29-1 to TRBJ2-6; no clear D. Germline CDR1 reads SQVTM; CDR2 reads ANQGSEA. The CDR3 totals 14 residues. V shed 3 bases and J shed 4 bases, with 10 bases lying between them. CDR3 loop: CSVDVPRGANVLTF. The DNA for the CDR3 is TGCAGCGTTGATGTCCCTCGGGGGGCCAACGTCCTGACTTTC. The complete variable domain, with remaining parts taken from reference TRBV29-1 and TRBJ2-6, reads SAVISQKPSRDICQRGTSLTIQCQVDSQVTMMFWYRQQPGQSLTLIATANQGSEATYESGFVIDKFPISRPNLTFSTLTVSNMSPEDSSIYLCSVDVPRGANVLTFGAGSRLTVL.

This clonotype has ten or more counts. The rearrangement joins TRBV14 to TRBJ2-1; D possibly uses TRBD1 or TRBD2 (5 bases each). The CDR3 length is 17 residues. Germline loops: CDR1 SGHDN, CDR2 FVKESK. V dropped 3 bases and J dropped 2 bases, with 17 bases sitting between them. The CDR3 spells CASSQERDGYTYNEQFF. The DNA for the CDR3 is TGTGCCAGCAGCCAGGAACGGGACGGGTATACCTACAATGAGCAGTTCTTC.